This T cell receptor beta chain is drawn from a study of sequential checkpoint blockade in melanoma. Study context: Randomization was 1:1 between first-line nivolumab→ipilimumab and ipilimumab→nivolumab. Maintenance nivolumab came after either treatment sequence.

Noted treatment: randomized to nivolumab then ipilimumab (arm A) or the reverse (arm B). Patients had received no earlier DNA-damaging chemotherapy. V dropped 4 bases and J dropped 3 bases, with 12 bases sitting between them. Germline V gene sequence: CDR1 LNHNV, CDR2 YYDKDF (reference sequence). The CDR3 length is 14 residues. Produced via immunoSEQ multiplex PCR; TCRdb's table is partial and in-frame only. The repertoire consists of approximately 28,000 clones, with 83% occurring once and the leading ten covering approximately 16%. This sequence joins TRBV15 and TRBJ1-1, with D perhaps TRBD1 (5 bases). The sequences come from CD8+ T cells sorted from blood (inferred from file names), collected from a patient given nivolumab and ipilimumab in sequence. This receptor was taken from a human donor with melanoma. The DNA for the CDR3 is TGTGCCACCAGCATTTGGGGCGAGCACACTGAAGCTTTCTTT. It specifies CATSIWGEHTEAFF.